This T cell receptor beta chain was sequenced in a study of blood T cell repertoires in COVID-19. As for the study in general: Spain, Italy and the United States supplied samples that represented acute and convalescent COVID-19. T cells, B-cell-depleted T cells, or PBMCs provided the cDNA or gDNA that served as material.

V shed 4 bases and J 3 bases; nucleotides not matched to a gene: 5. Germline-derived CDR1 and CDR2 are SGHRS and YFSETQ. CDR3 length: 14 amino acids. Original processing notes: Researchers report that nucleated cell counts were estimated from reference gene primer amplification. The protocol was immunoSEQ multiplex PCR, while the TCRdb copy is restricted to in-frame clones and leaves out a portion. The DNA gave D and trimming, while V, J and clone size come from that table. This sample has some 280,000 clones, with around 89% found just once. The chain carries TRBV5-1 and TRBJ2-7; 9 nucleotides agree with TRBD2. The sequencing sample was made of peripheral blood. The receptor was derived from an older woman with acute or convalescent COVID-19. As DNA, the CDR3 is TGCGCCAGCAGCAGTTCTAGCGGGGACTACGAGCAGTACTTC. It encodes CASSSSSGDYEQYF.